Listed here are 10 T cell receptor beta chains from one sample, sequenced in a study of blood T cell repertoires in COVID-19. Sequenced by immunoSEQ multiplex PCR; TCRdb stores in-frame clones only, minus some. The profile shows 200,000 to 250,000 clones, 80% to 85% of them singletons. The sequenced sample consisted of peripheral blood. The receptors derive from a woman aged 55-70 years with acute or convalescent COVID-19.

The chain carries TRBV6-5 and TRBJ1-2, with TRBD1 identical over 7 bases. From germline, CDR1 is MNHEY and CDR2 SVGAGI. J was trimmed by 3 bases and V by 7 bases; bases with no gene match: 11. The CDR3 is 15 residues long. The CDR3 here is CASKGQGGSHYGYTF. CDR3 DNA sequence: TGTGCCAGCAAGGGGCAGGGGGGCTCGCACTATGGCTACACCTTC.

The chain recombines TRBV4-2 with TRBJ1-2; 10 nucleotides align to TRBD1. V lost 3 bases, J lost 2 bases, and 3 bases stayed unmatched. The CDR3 contains 15 residues. The germline CDR1 and CDR2 sequences are LGHNA and YNFKEQ. CDR3 region: CASSQQGQGNYGYTF. The CDR3 DNA reads as TGTGCCAGCAGCCAGCAGGGACAGGGGAACTATGGCTACACCTTC.

The chain links TRBV19 to TRBJ1-5; the D gene is possibly TRBD1 (6 bases). The length of the CDR3 is 13 residues. CDR1 is LNHDA and CDR2 is SQIVND in the germline V gene (reference sequence). Trimming pared 4 bases from V and 5 bases from J, leaving 9 bases between. CDR3 bases: TGTGCCAGTAGTAGGGGGCGTTATCAGCCCCAGCATTTT. It encodes CASSRGRYQPQHF.

The genes are TRBV2 and TRBJ2-7, with TRBD2 matching 8 bases. Germline loops: CDR1 SNHLY, CDR2 FYNNEI. V was pared by 3 bases and J by 2 bases, with 6 bases of the junction left unmatched. The CDR3 loop spans 15 amino acids. Here the CDR3 reads CASSEVGAGAYEQYF. In DNA, the CDR3 is TGTGCCAGCAGTGAGGTTGGAGCGGGGGCCTACGAGCAGTACTTC. The variable domain in full, completed from reference TRBV2 and TRBJ2-7, reads EPEVTQTPSHQVTQMGQEVILRCVPISNHLYFYWYRQILGQKVEFLVSFYNNEISEKSEIFDDQFSVERPDGSNFTLKIRSTKLEDSAMYFCASSEVGAGAYEQYFGPGTRLTVT.

With respect to this clone: At one boundary the junction diverges from the germline segment, which might be a read error. The chain couples TRBV18 to TRBJ1-1, with D perhaps TRBD1 (5 bases). CDR3 size: 15 residues. Germline values: CDR1 KGHSH, CDR2 LQKENI. The CDR3 is CASSPPYAGGTEAFF. CDR3 sequence (DNA): TGTGCCAGCTCCCCACCCTATGCCGGGGGCACTGAAGCTTTCTTT.

This clone has only one observation. This chain uses TRBV2 with TRBJ2-1, with 10 positions matching TRBD2. CDR3 length: 15 residues. The junction had 13 bases not matched to a gene; V was cut back by 10 bases and J by 7 bases. Germline V gene data show CDR1 as SNHLY and CDR2 as FYNNEI. The CDR3 sequence: CATSRSGGAGNEQFF. In nucleotides, the CDR3 is TGTGCCACCTCACGAAGCGGGGGGGCAGGGAATGAGCAGTTCTTC. Drawing the rest from reference TRBV2 and TRBJ2-1, the complete variable domain is EPEVTQTPSHQVTQMGQEVILRCVPISNHLYFYWYRQILGQKVEFLVSFYNNEISEKSEIFDDQFSVERPDGSNFTLKIRSTKLEDSAMYFCATSRSGGAGNEQFFGPGTRLTVL.

V usage is TRBV5-1 and J usage is TRBJ2-7; 11 bases line up with TRBD1. CDR3 length equals 14 residues. The V gene's germline CDR1 is SGHRS and CDR2 YFSETQ. The J segment lost 6 bases and the V segment lost 4 bases, leaving 6 bases of the junction unmatched. DNA for the CDR3: TGCGCCAGCAGCCAGAGGACAGGGGGCCTCGAGCAGTACTTC. Its protein product is CASSQRTGGLEQYF.

This clone appeared a single time. Other DNA variants within this sample encode the same CDR3. V usage is TRBV2 and J usage is TRBJ1-2, with 8 bases identical to TRBD1. CDR3 size: 15 residues. Germline-derived CDR1 and CDR2 are SNHLY and FYNNEI. V was clipped by 4 bases and J by 5 bases; unmatched bases: 9. The chain's CDR3 is CASSAPRDRQYGYTF. CDR3 DNA sequence: TGTGCCAGCAGTGCCCCGAGGGACAGGCAATATGGCTACACCTTC.

The V and J genes are TRBV6-2 or TRBV6-3 and TRBJ2-2; 9 nucleotides align to TRBD1. This CDR3 has 15 amino acids. With 6 bases clipped from V and 4 bases from J, the junction kept 6 bases outside the gene matches. Germline V gene lookup returns CDR1 MNHEY and CDR2 SVGEGT. CDR3 loop: CASSRTGGITGELFF. The CDR3 nucleotides are TGTGCCAGCAGCCGTACAGGGGGCATCACCGGGGAGCTGTTTTTT.

The CDR3 region has the DNA TGCGCCAGCAGCTTGGGGGACAGGGATCAAGAGACCCAGTACTTC. Translated, it gives CASSLGDRDQETQYF. This sequence joins TRBV5-1 and TRBJ2-5; the match to TRBD1 covers 9 bases. The CDR3 consists of 15 residues. V gave up 0 bases and J gave up 2 bases; unmatched junction bases: 2. Germline CDR1 reads SGHRS; CDR2 reads YFSETQ.